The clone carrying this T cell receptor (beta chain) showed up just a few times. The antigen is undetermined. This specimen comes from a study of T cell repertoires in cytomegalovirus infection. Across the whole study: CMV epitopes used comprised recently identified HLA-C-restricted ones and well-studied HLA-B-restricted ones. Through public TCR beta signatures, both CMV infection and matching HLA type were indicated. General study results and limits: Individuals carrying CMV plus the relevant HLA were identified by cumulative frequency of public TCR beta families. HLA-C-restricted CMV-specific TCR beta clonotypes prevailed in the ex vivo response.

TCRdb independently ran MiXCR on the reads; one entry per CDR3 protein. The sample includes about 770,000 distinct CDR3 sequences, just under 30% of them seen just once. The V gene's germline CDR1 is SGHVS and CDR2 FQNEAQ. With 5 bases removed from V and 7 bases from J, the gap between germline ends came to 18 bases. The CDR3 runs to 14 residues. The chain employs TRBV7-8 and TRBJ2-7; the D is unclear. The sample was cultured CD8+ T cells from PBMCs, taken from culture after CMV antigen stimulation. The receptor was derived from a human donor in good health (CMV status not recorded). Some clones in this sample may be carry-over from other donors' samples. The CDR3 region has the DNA TGTGCCAGCAGCGACGCCGGGTCGGATTGGGAGCAGTACTTC. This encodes CASSDAGSDWEQYF.